Shown below are 24 T cell receptor beta chains from a single sample sequenced in a study of beta chain features in type 1 diabetes. Every isolated RNA sample was fully reverse transcribed, so sequencing captured expressed TCRB transcripts. Using immunoSEQ multiplex PCR, the repertoire was profiled, and TCRdb retains in-frame clones only, with some absent. The sample holds 600,000 to 700,000 clones, around 11% seen once. Study-wide findings and caveats: Shortening that was moderate but significant affected the TCRB CDR3s of Type 1 diabetes patients in all four CD4+ subsets.

For these receptors, no antigen is known. What was sequenced was naive CD4+ T cells from blood. The receptors originated from a man between 25 and 39 years old with type 1 diabetes.

This rearrangement joins TRBV25-1 to TRBJ1-4; no firm D call. Per germline, CDR1 MGHDK and CDR2 SYGVNS. V was clipped by 9 bases and J by 8 bases, with 16 bases between them. The CDR3 is made up of 13 amino acids. This CDR3 is CASRASGREKLFF. CDR3 coding DNA: TGTGCCAGTCGGGCCTCTGGTAGGGAAAAACTGTTTTTT.

This clone was counted only a few times. The chain is built from TRBV7-2 and TRBJ1-6; TRBD1 matches 10 bases. Germline V gene lookup returns CDR1 SGHTA and CDR2 FQGNSA. Unmatched junction bases numbered 5, after V lost 0 bases and J lost 9 bases. The CDR3 extends over 16 amino acids. The chain's CDR3 is CASSLAGQGGRSPLHF. CDR3 DNA sequence: TGTGCCAGCAGCTTAGCTGGACAGGGGGGACGTTCACCCCTCCACTTT.

A few counts support this clone. This chain links TRBV7-6 with TRBJ1-1, with D unresolved. The CDR3 consists of 14 residues. Trimming removed 2 bases at V and 1 base at J, with 8 bases between. The germline CDR1 and CDR2 sequences are SGHVS and FNYEAQ. The CDR3 loop reads CASSLSVPNTEAFF. In nucleotides, the CDR3 is TGTGCCAGCAGCTTATCTGTTCCGAACACTGAAGCTTTCTTT.

This clone was counted a few times. J is TRBJ2-3 and V is TRBV27; D gene ambiguous. V was clipped by 2 bases and J by 4 bases, with 13 bases between them. Per germline, CDR1 MNHEY and CDR2 SMNVEV (reference sequence). This CDR3 has 15 amino acids. Written as DNA, the CDR3 is TGTGCCAGCAGTTTAAAGGGTCTGAGCGCAGATACGCAGTATTTT. It is translated as CASSLKGLSADTQYF.

This clone was detected only a few times. This CDR3 reads CASRLTGNNYGYTF. Here the CDR3 DNA reads TGTGCCAGCAGATTAACAGGGAATAACTATGGCTACACCTTC. This chain links TRBV5-8 with TRBJ1-2; D might be TRBD1 (6 bases). Between the trimmed V and J ends, which lost 5 bases and 1 base, there was a span of 12 bases. CDR3 size: 14 residues. Germline V CDR1 and CDR2: SGHTS, YDEGEE.

The V gene is TRBV5-1, the J gene TRBJ2-1, with 13 bases matching TRBD2. This CDR3 is built from 16 residues. After removal of 3 bases from V and 6 bases from J, the junction contained 6 bases not matched to a gene. CDR1 and CDR2 (germline): SGHRS, YFSETQ. CDR3 residues: CASSWTSGGASNEQFF. The CDR3 coding sequence is TGCGCCAGCAGCTGGACTAGCGGGGGAGCCTCCAATGAGCAGTTCTTC.

The chain is built from TRBV6-5 and TRBJ2-5; no firm D call. This CDR3 region has 13 residues. V lost 2 bases to trimming and J lost 4 bases, with 8 bases between them. The germline V gene has CDR1 MNHEY and CDR2 SVGAGI. This CDR3 is CASSYEGRETQYF. The DNA for the CDR3 is TGTGCCAGCAGTTACGAAGGGCGAGAGACCCAGTACTTC.

V is TRBV19 and J is TRBJ1-3; D ambiguous. The V and J ends lost 6 bases and 0 bases respectively, with 6 bases between them. CDR1 and CDR2 from the germline V gene are LNHDA and SQIVND (reference sequence). The CDR3 consists of 13 residues. CDR3 in amino acids: CASRPRSGNTIYF. In DNA, the CDR3 is TGTGCCAGTAGACCCCGCTCTGGAAACACCATATATTTT.

This chain links TRBV7-8 with TRBJ2-5; the D gene is possibly TRBD2 (6 bases). Trimming removed 3 bases at V and 3 bases at J, with 11 bases between. The CDR3 totals 14 residues. Germline assignment: CDR1 SGHVS and CDR2 FQNEAQ. The CDR3 DNA reads TGTGCCAGCAGCTTCGGGACTTCTGAAGAGACCCAGTACTTC. Residues: CASSFGTSEETQYF. The full variable domain, in which reference TRBV7-8 and TRBJ2-5 provide the parts outside the CDR3, is GAGVSQSPRYKVAKRGQDVALRCDPISGHVSLFWYQQALGQGPEFLTYFQNEAQLDKSGLPSDRFFAERPEGSVSTLKIQRTQQEDSAVYLCASSFGTSEETQYFGPGTRLLVL.

Of note for this clone: Other DNA sequences from this sample encode an identical CDR3 as well. The rearrangement uses TRBV10-3 and TRBJ1-5; no firm D call. This CDR3 has 12 residues. V lost 2 bases to trimming and J lost 6 bases, with 5 bases between them. The germline gives CDR1 ENHRY, CDR2 SYGVKD. CDR3 nucleotides: TGTGCCATCAGTGAGGAAGGTCAGCCCCAGCATTTT. Translated: CAISEEGQPQHF.

The rearrangement uses TRBV6-5 and TRBJ1-3; no clear D. This CDR3 has 15 amino acids. V gave up 8 bases and J gave up 0 bases, with 14 bases separating them. The germline V gene encodes CDR1 MNHEY and CDR2 SVGAGI. The CDR3 reads CASGRGIRSGNTIYF. The CDR3 nucleotides are TGTGCCAGCGGCCGTGGCATTCGCTCTGGAAACACCATATATTTT.

The chain carries TRBV7-9 and TRBJ2-5, with D unclear. This CDR3 has 17 residues. Germline loops: CDR1 SEHNR, CDR2 FQNEAQ (reference sequence). V lost 0 bases to trimming and J lost 4 bases, with 18 bases between them. CDR3: CASSLARGGLERETQYF. The CDR3 DNA sequence: TGTGCCAGCAGCTTAGCGCGCGGCGGCCTAGAGCGAGAGACCCAGTACTTC.

In this sample, this clone turned up a few times. The chain has TRBV11-1 and TRBJ2-4; TRBD2 aligns across 10 bases. The trim removed 4 bases at V and 5 bases at J, leaving 2 bases unmatched. Germline V CDR1 and CDR2: SGHAT, FQDESV (reference sequence). CDR3 length: 14 amino acids. CDR3 protein: CASSSLAGENIQYF. In DNA form, the CDR3 reads TGTGCCAGCAGCTCCCTAGCGGGAGAAAACATTCAGTACTTC.

This clone has just a few counts. This chain links TRBV7-9 with TRBJ2-1; TRBD2 is a possible D gene (6 bases). CDR3 length: 14 residues. Germline V gives CDR1 SEHNR, CDR2 FQNEAQ (reference sequence). V was cut by 5 bases and J by 8 bases, with 16 bases left in between. CDR3 region: CASSKSGGLDEQFF. As DNA, the CDR3 is TGTGCCAGCAGCAAAAGCGGAGGGCTCGATGAGCAGTTCTTC.

This clone was counted only a few times. This chain links TRBV7-2 with TRBJ2-7, with TRBD2 identical over 8 bases. Germline values: CDR1 SGHTA, CDR2 FQGNSA. This CDR3 comprises 15 residues. Trimming took 3 bases from V and 7 from J; bases not matched to a gene: 11. The CDR3 DNA follows: TGTGCCAGCAGCTTTAATCCCGGGGGGGTAGAAGAGCAGTACTTC. Protein sequence: CASSFNPGGVEEQYF.

This clone turned up a few times. The V call is TRBV13, the J call TRBJ2-1, with D unclear. V dropped 0 bases and J dropped 0 bases, with 9 bases sitting between them. CDR3 length: 16 amino acids. Looked up from germline, CDR1 is PRHDT and CDR2 is FYEKMQ (reference sequence). In DNA form, the CDR3 reads TGTGCCAGCAGCTTAGGCCCGCAGAGCTCCTACAATGAGCAGTTCTTC. Protein: CASSLGPQSSYNEQFF. Supplemented by reference TRBV13 and TRBJ2-1, the full variable domain reads AAGVIQSPRHLIKEKRETATLKCYPIPRHDTVYWYQQGPGQDPQFLISFYEKMQSDKGSIPDRFSAQQFSDYHSELNMSSLELGDSALYFCASSLGPQSSYNEQFFGPGTRLTVL.

The gene calls are TRBV10-3 and TRBJ2-5, with D hard to call. The CDR3 runs to 16 residues. Germline CDR1 reads ENHRY; CDR2 reads SYGVKD. V lost 0 bases, J lost 1 base, and 12 bases lay in between. The CDR3 DNA reads as TGTGCCATCAGTGAGTCAGGAGTAGCCTCCCAAGAGACCCAGTACTTC. Its protein product is CAISESGVASQETQYF.

Only a few counts were recorded for this clone. The chain combines TRBV7-2 with TRBJ2-1, with D possibly being TRBD1 (6 bases). The CDR3 consists of 12 residues. Trimming left V 3 bases short and J 10 bases short, with 10 bases between. Germline lookup yields CDR1 SGHTA and CDR2 FQGNSA. The CDR3, as DNA: TGTGCCAGCAGCTTGGACAGACAGGAGCAGTTCTTC. This codes for CASSLDRQEQFF.

This clone has a handful of counts. Other DNA sequences in this specimen translate into the identical CDR3. The V call is TRBV5-4, the J call TRBJ2-5; D ambiguous. The CDR3 spans 12 residues. Germline V gives CDR1 SGHNT, CDR2 YYREEE (reference sequence). V was pared by 0 bases and J by 4 bases, with 4 bases between. The DNA of the CDR3 is TGTGCCAGCAGCTTGGCGGGAGAGACCCAGTACTTC. Its protein is CASSLAGETQYF.

The rearrangement links TRBV29-1 to TRBJ2-4; 10 bases agree with TRBD1. Germline CDR1 reads SQVTM; CDR2 reads ANQGSEA. There are 14 residues in the CDR3. V was clipped by 4 bases and J by 2 bases; unmatched bases: 2. The CDR3 DNA reads TGCAGCGTTGGGACAGGGGGAACCAAAAACATTCAGTACTTC. It encodes CSVGTGGTKNIQYF.

The chain recombines TRBV11-2 with TRBJ2-5; the D call may be TRBD1 or TRBD2 (5 bases each). Trimming took off 0 bases at V and 5 bases at J, with 10 bases between the two ends. The germline gives CDR1 SGHAT, CDR2 FQNNGV. This CDR3 has 14 amino acids. The CDR3 DNA reads as TGTGCCAGCAGCTTAGATGGGGGATCCGAGACCCAGTACTTC. Protein product: CASSLDGGSETQYF.

The CDR3 DNA follows: TGTGCCAGCAGCGTAGGAGAACCCACCGGGGAGCTGTTTTTT. Translation: CASSVGEPTGELFF. This sequence joins TRBV9 and TRBJ2-2; D gene uncertain. The germline gives CDR1 SGDLS, CDR2 YYNGEE. V lost 0 bases and J lost 4, with 7 bases in between. This CDR3 is built from 14 residues.

This clone came up a few times. The rearrangement links TRBV6-5 to TRBJ1-2; weak D call: TRBD1 (6 bases). CDR1 is MNHEY, CDR2 SVGAGI, per germline. V was clipped by 5 bases and J by 2 bases, with 12 bases between them. The CDR3 has 14 residues. CDR3 sequence (DNA): TGTGCCAGCAGTATGGACAGCCGGAACTATGGCTACACCTTC. Protein: CASSMDSRNYGYTF.

This clone occurred a few times. The V call is TRBV6-5, the J call TRBJ1-1, with D unclear. Trimming removed 2 bases from V and 7 bases from J, with 11 bases in between. The germline gives CDR1 MNHEY, CDR2 SVGAGI. CDR3 size: 13 residues. The CDR3 protein is CASSYEQSLEAFF. CDR3 sequence (DNA): TGTGCCAGCAGTTACGAGCAGAGCCTTGAAGCTTTCTTT.